These 27 T cell receptor beta chains were sequenced from one sample in a study of blood T cells in healthy people across ages. A sample-barcoded 5' primer and a J-beta primer mix were used in a second PCR of roughly 7 to 11 cycles. TCRdb analysed the 5' RACE reads with MiXCR anew, one entry per CDR3 protein. The sample consists of about 670,000 distinct CDR3 sequences, over 40% of them appearing once. The sequenced material came from blood. These receptors were taken from an elderly woman in good health.

On this clonotype itself: A junction boundary mismatches the germline segment, possibly from a read error. The genes are TRBV12-3 or TRBV12-4 and TRBJ2-1; 12 bases are shared with TRBD2. The CDR3 is 15 residues long. The CDR3 DNA is TGTGCCAGCAGGCGAACTAGCGGGGGGTTCAATGGGCAGTTCTTC. Encoded protein: CASRRTSGGFNGQFF.

This clonotype has more than one count but fewer than ten. The V and J genes are TRBV2 and TRBJ1-1; 9 bases match TRBD1. Germline V gene sequence: CDR1 SNHLY, CDR2 FYNNEI. V lost 7 bases to trimming and J lost 3 bases; unmatched junction nucleotides: 6. This CDR3 spans 14 amino acids. CDR3 region: CASTPTGGYTEAFF. The CDR3 DNA reads as TGTGCCAGCACCCCGACAGGGGGGTACACTGAAGCTTTCTTT. The whole variable domain, filled in from reference TRBV2 and TRBJ1-1, reads EPEVTQTPSHQVTQMGQEVILRCVPISNHLYFYWYRQILGQKVEFLVSFYNNEISEKSEIFDDQFSVERPDGSNFTLKIRSTKLEDSAMYFCASTPTGGYTEAFFGQGTRLTVV.

The chain couples TRBV9 to TRBJ1-5; 10 bases match TRBD1. The V segment lost 3 bases and the J segment 4 bases; nucleotides outside the gene matches: 4. This CDR3 has 15 residues. Germline CDR1 reads SGDLS; CDR2 reads YYNGEE. DNA for the CDR3: TGTGCCAGCAGCGCGACAGGGGGCGAGAATCAGCCCCAGCATTTT. This codes for CASSATGGENQPQHF.

This chain links TRBV24-1 with TRBJ2-4; no firm D call. The better agreement between TRBJ2-7 and the DNA end casts doubt on the J call. Germline lookup yields CDR1 KGHDR and CDR2 SFDVKD. CDR3 length: 13 amino acids. The DNA for the CDR3 is TGTGCCACCAGTGATCGAGACTCTTCCGAGCAGTACTTC. Protein sequence: CATSDRDSSEQYF.

The chain has TRBV10-3 and TRBJ2-5, with D perhaps being TRBD1 or TRBD2 (5 bases each). This CDR3 comprises 13 residues. Germline CDR1 reads ENHRY; CDR2 reads SYGVKD. V was trimmed by 3 bases and J by 1 base, leaving 6 bases between them. CDR3 in DNA: TGTGCCATCAGTGACGGGGCCCAAGAGACCCAGTACTTC. This translates into CAISDGAQETQYF.

This clonotype was seen repeatedly, ten times or more. This sequence joins TRBV4-1 and TRBJ1-2, with a possible D match to TRBD1 (5 bases). This CDR3 has 15 residues. Trimming removed 4 bases at V and 4 bases at J, with 16 bases between. Germline CDR1 is MGHRA and CDR2 is YSYEKL. The DNA for the CDR3 is TGCGCCAGCAGCCCCGGGGGGTCCCAATTCTATGGCTACACCTTC. Its protein product is CASSPGGSQFYGYTF.

This CDR3 reads CASSLGAREADNEQFF. As DNA, the CDR3 is TGCGCCAGCAGCTTGGGCGCGCGAGAGGCCGACAATGAGCAGTTCTTC. The V gene is TRBV5-1, the J gene TRBJ2-1; D gene ambiguous. V dropped 0 bases and J dropped 5 bases, with 15 bases sitting between them. CDR1 and CDR2 (germline): SGHRS, YFSETQ. The CDR3 consists of 16 residues.

V usage is TRBV7-2 and J usage is TRBJ1-4, with 7 bases that match TRBD1. Unmatched junction bases numbered 7, after V lost 7 bases and J lost 5 bases. Germline CDR1 reads SGHTA; CDR2 reads FQGNSA. The CDR3 sequence is 14 residues long. CDR3 DNA sequence: TGTGCCAGCAACCGAGGGACAGAAAATGAAAAACTGTTTTTT. It yields the protein CASNRGTENEKLFF.

The chain combines TRBV7-2 with TRBJ2-3, with TRBD2 matching over 12 bases. V shed 6 bases, J shed 12 bases, and the junction held 10 bases outside the gene matches. Germline lookup yields CDR1 SGHTA and CDR2 FQGNSA. The CDR3 loop spans 14 amino acids. In DNA, the CDR3 is TGTGCCAGCAGTACTTCCGGACTAGCGGGAAGTCAGTATTTT. Translated: CASSTSGLAGSQYF.

This clonotype was observed once. Since a much larger clone is just one base distant, this may be a read error. V usage is TRBV12-3 or TRBV12-4 and J usage is TRBJ1-1, with D perhaps matching TRBD1 (5 bases). The CDR3 runs to 14 residues. V dropped 2 bases and J dropped 1 base, with 8 bases sitting between them. This CDR3 reads CASSLWQGNTEAFF. As DNA, the CDR3 is TGTGCCAGCAGTTTATGGCAGGGGAACACTGAAGCTTTCTTT.

This clonotype appeared a few times. A read error is possible here, since a much larger clone lies one base away. The CDR3, as DNA: TGCAGTGCTAGAGATCCGTCGCAGGGCTCCTACAATGAGCAGTACTTC. Residues: CSARDPSQGSYNEQYF. V usage is TRBV20-1 and J usage is TRBJ2-1, with D perhaps TRBD1 (5 bases). The assigned J gene may be wrong: the sequence end matches TRBJ2-7 better. The V gene's germline CDR1 is DFQATT and CDR2 SNEGSKA (reference sequence). CDR3 length: 16 residues.

This clonotype was picked up one time. J is TRBJ1-2 and V is TRBV6-6; D unresolved. The CDR3 runs 12 residues. The germline V gene encodes CDR1 MNHNY and CDR2 SVGAGI (reference sequence). Between the trimmed V and J ends, which lost 5 bases and 11 bases, there was a span of 15 bases. In DNA, the CDR3 is TGTGCCAGCAGTCCCCGGCCGGTAGGGTACACCTTC. Amino acids: CASSPRPVGYTF.

The chain employs TRBV5-1 and TRBJ2-1; perhaps TRBD1 as D (6 bases). This CDR3 is built from 14 residues. Germline CDR1 and CDR2: SGHRS and YFSETQ. Trimming left V 6 bases short and J 2 bases short, with 12 bases between. This chain's CDR3 is CASTKDSTYNEQFF. DNA of the CDR3: TGCGCCAGCACCAAGGACAGTACCTACAATGAGCAGTTCTTC.

The V gene is TRBV20-1, the J gene TRBJ2-1; D perhaps matches TRBD2 (5 bases). V was trimmed by 0 bases and J by 0 bases, leaving 15 bases between them. This CDR3 contains 17 residues. Germline CDR1 reads DFQATT; CDR2 reads SNEGSKA (reference sequence). Written as DNA, the CDR3 is TGCAGTGCTAGAGACCCGGGGTCAGCCGTCTCCTACAATGAGCAGTTCTTC. Encoded protein: CSARDPGSAVSYNEQFF.

With respect to this clonotype: The final CDR3 position lacks the conserved phenylalanine or tryptophan, pointing to a likely read error. The CDR3 nucleotides read TGTGCCATCAGTGAGTCAACAGGGGTTCAGCCCCAGCATTTG. Its translation: CAISESTGVQPQHL. The chain recombines TRBV10-3 with TRBJ1-5, with 7 bases identical to TRBD1. CDR3 length equals 14 residues. V shed 0 bases and J 6 bases; nucleotides not matched to a gene: 2. Looked up from germline, CDR1 is ENHRY and CDR2 is SYGVKD.

This clonotype was seen only a few times. This chain links TRBV2 with TRBJ1-1, with TRBD1 identical over 8 bases. This CDR3 region has 15 residues. CDR1 and CDR2 from the germline V gene are SNHLY and FYNNEI. The ends lost 7 bases at V and 1 base at J; junction bases unmatched: 8. CDR3 nucleotide sequence: TGTGCCAGCATGGACTCCGACAGGGGGAACACTGAAGCTTTCTTT. This codes for CASMDSDRGNTEAFF.

This clonotype occurred a few times. The gene calls are TRBV2 and TRBJ2-2, with TRBD1 identical over 11 bases. Trimming removed 7 bases from V and 5 bases from J; junction bases left unmatched: 12. Germline V CDR1 and CDR2: SNHLY, FYNNEI. The CDR3 has 17 amino acids. As DNA, the CDR3 is TGTGCCAGCACTCGGGACAGGGGGACGGGGAAAACCGGGGAGCTGTTTTTT. Amino acids: CASTRDRGTGKTGELFF. The variable domain in full, completed from reference TRBV2 and TRBJ2-2, reads EPEVTQTPSHQVTQMGQEVILRCVPISNHLYFYWYRQILGQKVEFLVSFYNNEISEKSEIFDDQFSVERPDGSNFTLKIRSTKLEDSAMYFCASTRDRGTGKTGELFFGEGSRLTVL.

Written as DNA, the CDR3 is TGCAGTGCCCGCCCGGGCTGGTTAGACAATGAGCAGTTCTTC. This encodes CSARPGWLDNEQFF. The gene calls are TRBV20-1 and TRBJ2-1; D is undetermined. This CDR3 is 14 amino acids long. Germline V lookup: CDR1 DFQATT, CDR2 SNEGSKA (reference sequence). Between the trimmed V and J ends, which lost 6 bases and 5 bases, there was a span of 17 bases.

In this sample, this clonotype turned up once. The V and J genes are TRBV5-1 and TRBJ2-3, with 10 bases aligning to TRBD1. CDR3 size: 14 residues. Trimming cost V 4 bases and J 5 bases; bases outside gene matches: 4. Per germline, CDR1 SGHRS and CDR2 YFSETQ. For the CDR3, the DNA is TGCGCCAGCAGCCCCGACAGGGGGCAAGATACGCAGTATTTT. Translated: CASSPDRGQDTQYF.

J is TRBJ2-3 and V is TRBV5-5; D call uncertain. In germline, CDR1 is SGHKS, CDR2 YYEKEE (reference sequence). V was clipped by 2 bases and J by 2 bases, with 9 bases between them. This CDR3 comprises 14 residues. This chain's CDR3 is CASSLEPPTDTQYF. The CDR3 nucleotides read TGTGCCAGCAGCTTAGAGCCTCCCACAGATACGCAGTATTTT. The full variable domain, rest sourced from reference TRBV5-5 and TRBJ2-3, is DAGVTQSPTHLIKTRGQQVTLRCSPISGHKSVSWYQQVLGQGPQFIFQYYEKEERGRGNFPDRFSARQFPNYSSELNVNALLLGDSALYLCASSLEPPTDTQYFGPGTRLTVL.

In regard to this clonotype: A much larger clone lies a single base off, so this may be a read error. The genes are TRBV6-5 and TRBJ2-2, with D perhaps TRBD2 (5 bases). The CDR3 sequence is 15 residues long. V gave up 5 bases and J gave up 2 bases, with 12 bases separating them. Germline CDR1 reads MNHEY; CDR2 reads SVGAGI. For the CDR3, the DNA is TGTGCCAGCAGTCCGGGGAACAGAAACACCGGGGAGCTGTTTTTT. It translates to CASSPGNRNTGELFF.

This chain links TRBV14 with TRBJ2-3; D gene unclear. The CDR3 is 17 residues long. Germline V CDR1 and CDR2: SGHDN, FVKESK. V shed 1 base and J shed 2 bases, with 16 bases lying between them. The CDR3 sequence is CASSQGHSARITDTQYF. The CDR3 nucleotides read TGTGCCAGCAGCCAAGGCCATTCTGCCCGAATCACAGATACGCAGTATTTT. Variable domain in full (rest from reference TRBV14 and TRBJ2-3): EAGVTQFPSHSVIEKGQTVTLRCDPISGHDNLYWYRRVMGKEIKFLLHFVKESKQDESGMPNNRFLAERTGGTYSTLKVQPAELEDSGVYFCASSQGHSARITDTQYFGPGTRLTVL.

This clonotype turned up a few times. This chain joins TRBV10-3 and TRBJ2-7, with D perhaps assigned TRBD1 or TRBD2 (5 bases each). V lost 6 bases to trimming and J lost 6 bases, with 12 bases between them. The CDR3 has 12 residues. Germline V gene sequence: CDR1 ENHRY, CDR2 SYGVKD. The CDR3: CAISPGTPEQYF. CDR3 in DNA: TGTGCCATCAGCCCCGGGACGCCCGAGCAGTACTTC.

The gene calls are TRBV6-6 and TRBJ2-1; tentative D call: TRBD2 (5 bases). Germline assignment: CDR1 MNHNY and CDR2 SVGAGI (reference sequence). CDR3 size: 14 residues. Deletions cut 5 bases from V and 7 bases from J, with 15 bases between. The CDR3, as DNA: TGTGCCAGCAGTCCTATCAGCGGCCAGAATGAGCAGTTCTTC. Encoded protein: CASSPISGQNEQFF.

The chain combines TRBV20-1 with TRBJ1-1; the match to TRBD1 covers 10 bases. The V segment lost 0 bases and the J segment 3 bases; nucleotides outside the gene matches: 10. The CDR3 is 17 residues long. Germline loops: CDR1 DFQATT, CDR2 SNEGSKA (reference sequence). CDR3 sequence reads: CSARDGQGTGADTEAFF. The CDR3 region has the DNA TGCAGTGCTAGAGATGGTCAGGGGACAGGGGCTGACACTGAAGCTTTCTTT.

V is TRBV29-1 and J is TRBJ2-7; 9 nucleotides align to TRBD1. The end of the DNA aligns better with TRBJ2-5, so the J call may be wrong. The germline V gene encodes CDR1 SQVTM and CDR2 ANQGSEA. The CDR3 length is 14 residues. The CDR3 DNA is TGCAGCGTTCGGGACAGGGCTCGTCAAGAGACCCAGTACTTC. This encodes CSVRDRARQETQYF.

The chain links TRBV25-1 to TRBJ1-4, with TRBD1 matching 8 bases. This CDR3 has 15 amino acids. Germline V gene sequence: CDR1 MGHDK, CDR2 SYGVNS. The J segment lost 3 bases and the V segment lost 4 bases, leaving 4 bases of the junction unmatched. This CDR3 is CASSAQTGANEKLFF. CDR3 DNA sequence: TGTGCCAGCAGTGCCCAGACAGGGGCTAATGAAAAACTGTTTTTT.